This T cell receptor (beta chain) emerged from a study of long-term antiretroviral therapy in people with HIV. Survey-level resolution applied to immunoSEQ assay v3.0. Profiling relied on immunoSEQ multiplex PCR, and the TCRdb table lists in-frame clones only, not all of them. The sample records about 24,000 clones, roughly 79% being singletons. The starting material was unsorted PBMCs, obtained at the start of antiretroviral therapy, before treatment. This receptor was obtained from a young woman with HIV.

The CDR3 DNA reads as TGCGCCAGCAGCTTGCTCAACAGGGGATCGGGCACTGAAGCTTTCTTT. It translates to CASSLLNRGSGTEAFF. The chain recombines TRBV5-1 with TRBJ1-1; 7 bases agree with TRBD1. This CDR3 spans 16 amino acids. Per the germline V gene, CDR1 is SGHRS and CDR2 is YFSETQ. J gave up 4 bases and V 1 base, and 10 bases lay outside the gene matches.